This note documents a single TCR beta chain sequence. Which antigen it targets is not known. The record has no base qualities; no much larger clone is one base away. The entry originates in a study of blood T cell repertoires in COVID-19 (dated by TCRdb to 2018 to 2020). For the wider study: Samples covering the acute and convalescent phases of COVID-19 were provided by collaborators in the United States, Italy and Spain. The material from the prospective study consisted of cDNA or gDNA derived from T cells, B-cell-depleted T cells, or PBMCs. Deeply sampled blood TCRbeta repertoires from subjects exposed to, actively infected with, or recovered from COVID-19 were included in the dataset. The repertoires were made available in a free public database intended to serve as a resource for research on the immune response to SARS-CoV-2. Samples came from the ongoing ImmuneRACE study (first 160 participants) plus 1,254 subjects from 6 global collaborators. The sample metadata nearly always contained a de-identified subject ID, COVID-19 status, age in years and sex. Where available, HLA class I and class II types were obtained from metadata supplied by the sample provider rather than from assay-based typing.

V is trimmed back by 4 bases and J by 0 bases, and the junction contains 6 bases that no gene match accounts for. The CDR3 sequence holds 18 residues, the cysteine and phenylalanine included. Just CDR3 DNA is preserved here, 54 bases in frame from base 1. CDR1 MDHEN and CDR2 SYDVKM are derived from the germline V gene. Overall results and qualifications from the work: Clinical and demographic metadata were provided uncurated, with the amount varying by source and participant.

The immunoSEQ Assay, a bias-controlled multiplex PCR, was used to amplify TCRbeta CDR3 regions from genomic DNA. Per the authors' processing: Nucleated cell counts per sample were estimated from amplification of reference gene primers within the assay. To quantify the absolute abundance of each unique TCRbeta CDR3 rearrangement, sequence reads were collapsed and filtered. Productive Simpson clonality was computed per sample as the square root of Simpson's diversity index over productive rearrangements. TCRdb provides this immuneACCESS table in a form limited to in-frame rearrangements. Some clones are lacking; in checked studies, under half of them reflect an unresolved V gene, and why the rest are absent is not known. The D gene and trimming were derived from the DNA, and the V and J assignments and clone size from that table. The sample includes some 200,000 clones, with 80% observed a single time. The top ten constitute over 10% of the sample.

Whole blood was collected in K2EDTA tubes by collaborating institutions according to the institutions' own protocols. For TCRbeta analysis, collaborator samples were shipped as frozen whole blood, as isolated PBMCs, or as DNA extracted from either sample type. This chain joins TRBV28 to TRBJ2-1; 13 middle bases align to TRBD2. Source material: peripheral blood. The origin of this receptor is a human donor in a cohort sampled during active COVID-19. The CDR3 sequence is CASSSRTSGRGSYNEQFF. Read as DNA, the sequence is TGTGCCAGCAGTTCCCGGACTAGCGGGAGAGGCTCCTACAATGAGCAGTTCTTC.